A single TCR beta chain is shown here with its context. This entry belongs to a study of cytomegalovirus exposure and HLA in healthy donors. This CDR3 comprises 13 residues. The germline gives CDR1 SGHTA, CDR2 FQGNSA. V shed 2 bases and J shed 7 bases, with 11 bases lying between them. PCR was performed using 60 Vbeta and 13 Jbeta primers. Libraries were prepared by immunoSEQ multiplex PCR; TCRdb keeps only in-frame clonotypes and omits some of them. This sample has about 130,000 clones, with roughly four fifths found just once. The rearrangement links TRBV7-2 to TRBJ1-2, with D possibly matching TRBD1 (6 bases). This receptor was obtained from a man aged 45-65 years in good health and CMV-seronegative. The specimen sequenced was PBMCs. CDR3 sequence (DNA): TGTGCCAGCAGCTTACCCCAAGGGGGTGGCTACACCTTC. Protein: CASSLPQGGGYTF.